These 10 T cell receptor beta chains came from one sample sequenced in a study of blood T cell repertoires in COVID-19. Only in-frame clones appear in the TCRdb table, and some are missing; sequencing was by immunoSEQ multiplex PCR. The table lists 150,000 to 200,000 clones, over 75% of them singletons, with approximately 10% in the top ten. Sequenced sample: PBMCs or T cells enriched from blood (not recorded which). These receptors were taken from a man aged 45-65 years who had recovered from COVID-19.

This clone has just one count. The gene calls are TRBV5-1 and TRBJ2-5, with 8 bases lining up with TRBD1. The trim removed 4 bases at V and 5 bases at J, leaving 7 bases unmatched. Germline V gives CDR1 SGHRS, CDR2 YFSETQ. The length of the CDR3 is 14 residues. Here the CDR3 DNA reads TGCGCCAGCAGCCCATTACAGGGGGACGAGACCCAGTACTTC. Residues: CASSPLQGDETQYF. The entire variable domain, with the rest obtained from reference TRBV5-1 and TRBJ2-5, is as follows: KAGVTQTPRYLIKTRGQQVTLSCSPISGHRSVSWYQQTPGQGLQFLFEYFSETQRNKGNFPGRFSGRQFSNSRSEMNVSTLELGDSALYLCASSPLQGDETQYFGPGTRLLVL.

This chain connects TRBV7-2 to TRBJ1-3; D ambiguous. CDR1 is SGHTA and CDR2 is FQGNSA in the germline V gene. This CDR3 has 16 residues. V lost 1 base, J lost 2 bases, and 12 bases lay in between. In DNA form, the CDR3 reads TGTGCCAGCAGCTTAGGCCCCACCGACACTGGAAACACCATATATTTT. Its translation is CASSLGPTDTGNTIYF.

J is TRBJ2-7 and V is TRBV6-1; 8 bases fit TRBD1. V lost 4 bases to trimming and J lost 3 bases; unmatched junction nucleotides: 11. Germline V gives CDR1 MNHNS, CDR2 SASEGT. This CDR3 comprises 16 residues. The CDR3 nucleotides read TGTGCCAGCAGTGGTCAAACCGGGACAGGATTCTACGAGCAGTACTTC. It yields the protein CASSGQTGTGFYEQYF.

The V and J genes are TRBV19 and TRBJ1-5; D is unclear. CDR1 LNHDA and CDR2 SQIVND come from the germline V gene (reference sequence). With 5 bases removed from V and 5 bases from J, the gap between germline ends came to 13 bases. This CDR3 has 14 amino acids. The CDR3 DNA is TGTGCCAGTAGTCCTACCCTCGGGGATCAGCCCCAGCATTTT. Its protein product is CASSPTLGDQPQHF.

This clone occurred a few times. CDR3 sequence: CASSLAPGLAALYNEQFF. CDR3 DNA: TGTGCCAGCAGCTTAGCTCCTGGACTAGCGGCCCTCTACAATGAGCAGTTCTTC. V gene TRBV7-9 combines with J gene TRBJ2-1; 10 nucleotides align to TRBD2. Germline CDR1 SEHNR, CDR2 FQNEAQ (reference sequence). The CDR3 contains 18 residues. The V and J ends lost 0 bases and 3 bases, in that order; junction bases with no gene match: 8.

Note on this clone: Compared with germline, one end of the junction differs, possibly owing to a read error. CDR3 nucleotides: TGTGCCAGCAGCTCCCATCCTAAACCTGATGCCTTC. Translating gives CASSSHPKPDAF. V usage is TRBV5-8 and J usage is TRBJ1-2; D is undetermined. The V gene's germline CDR1 is SGHTS and CDR2 YDEGEE. There are 12 residues in the CDR3.

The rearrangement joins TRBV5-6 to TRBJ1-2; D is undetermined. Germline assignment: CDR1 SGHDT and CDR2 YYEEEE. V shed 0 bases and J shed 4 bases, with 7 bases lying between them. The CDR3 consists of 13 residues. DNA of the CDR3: TGTGCCAGCAGCTTGGGGGAGGGCTATGGCTACACCTTC. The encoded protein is CASSLGEGYGYTF.

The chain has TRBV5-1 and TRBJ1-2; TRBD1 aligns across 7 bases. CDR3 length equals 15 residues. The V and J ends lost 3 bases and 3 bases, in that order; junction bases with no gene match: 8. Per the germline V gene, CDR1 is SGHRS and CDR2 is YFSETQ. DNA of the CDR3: TGCGCCAGCAGCTACTCCGGGACAGTGGACTATGGCTACACCTTC. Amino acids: CASSYSGTVDYGYTF. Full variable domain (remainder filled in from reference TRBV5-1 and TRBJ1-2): KAGVTQTPRYLIKTRGQQVTLSCSPISGHRSVSWYQQTPGQGLQFLFEYFSETQRNKGNFPGRFSGRQFSNSRSEMNVSTLELGDSALYLCASSYSGTVDYGYTFGSGTRLTVV.

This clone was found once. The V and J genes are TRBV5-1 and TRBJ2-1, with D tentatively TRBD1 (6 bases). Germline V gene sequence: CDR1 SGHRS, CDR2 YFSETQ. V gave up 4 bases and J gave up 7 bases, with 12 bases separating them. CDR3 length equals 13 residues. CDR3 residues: CASSRLQGNEQFF. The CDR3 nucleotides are TGCGCCAGCAGCCGGCTCCAGGGGAATGAGCAGTTCTTC.

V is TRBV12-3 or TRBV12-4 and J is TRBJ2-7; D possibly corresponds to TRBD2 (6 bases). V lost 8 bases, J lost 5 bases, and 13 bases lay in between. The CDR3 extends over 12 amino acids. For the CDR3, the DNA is TGTGCCAGCGCGGGGACTGCGGACGAGCAGTACTTC. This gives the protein CASAGTADEQYF.